The 16 T cell receptor beta chains reported below all come from one sample, sequenced in a study of lymphopenia after photon versus proton radiotherapy. The data were produced by immunoSEQ multiplex PCR, yet TCRdb's version contains in-frame clones alone and is incomplete. The sample has tens of thousands of clones, around nine tenths seen once. The source material was peripheral blood, sampled from a patient treated with proton-based radiotherapy. These receptors were obtained from a woman in her fifties or sixties with cholangiocarcinoma. Some clones in this sample may be carry-over from other donors' samples.

The J gene is TRBJ2-5, the V gene TRBV19, with D perhaps matching TRBD1 or TRBD2 (6 bases each). With 2 bases removed from V and 1 base from J, the gap between germline ends came to 17 bases. Germline V gives CDR1 LNHDA, CDR2 SQIVND (reference sequence). This CDR3 is built from 17 residues. The DNA of the CDR3 is TGTGCCAGTAGTATATGGGGGGCTAGCGCGTCCCAAGAGACCCAGTACTTC. This encodes CASSIWGASASQETQYF.

This clone was seen once. The gene calls are TRBV6-1 and TRBJ2-3; D may match TRBD1 or TRBD2 (5 bases each). Trimming removed 4 bases from V and 2 bases from J, with 16 bases in between. Germline-derived CDR1 and CDR2 are MNHNS and SASEGT. This CDR3 spans 16 amino acids. The CDR3 DNA reads TGTGCCAGCAGTGGTAGGACTCTCAGGGTCACAGATACGCAGTATTTT. Translation: CASSGRTLRVTDTQYF.

Written as DNA, the CDR3 is TGTGCCAGCAGCCCATCGAGGACTAGCCCAGATACGCAGTATTTT. It translates to CASSPSRTSPDTQYF. V usage is TRBV7-4 and J usage is TRBJ2-3, with 8 nucleotides matching TRBD2. The CDR3 covers 15 residues. V lost 5 bases to trimming and J lost 4 bases; unmatched junction nucleotides: 8. CDR1 and CDR2 from the germline V gene are SGHVT and SQSDAQ.

This sequence joins TRBV7-2 and TRBJ1-1; D is perhaps TRBD1 (6 bases). With 7 bases removed from V and 4 bases from J, the gap between germline ends came to 16 bases. The CDR3 loop spans 14 amino acids. Germline V gives CDR1 SGHTA, CDR2 FQGNSA. The CDR3 DNA sequence: TGTGCCAGCAACCTACAGGGCACGAGCACTGAAGCTTTCTTT. Translation: CASNLQGTSTEAFF.

The chain combines TRBV15 with TRBJ2-2; D assignment may be TRBD1 or TRBD2 (5 bases each). Trimming stripped 7 bases from V and 4 bases from J, with 13 bases between. CDR1 is LNHNV, CDR2 YYDKDF, per germline (reference sequence). The CDR3 is 14 amino acids. The chain's CDR3 is CATTPGALTGELFF. CDR3 nucleotide sequence: TGTGCCACCACCCCCGGGGCCCTCACCGGGGAGCTGTTTTTT. The complete variable domain, with remaining parts taken from reference TRBV15 and TRBJ2-2, reads DAMVIQNPRYQVTQFGKPVTLSCSQTLNHNVMYWYQQKSSQAPKLLFHYYDKDFNNEADTPDNFQSRRPNTSFCFLDIRSPGLGDTAMYLCATTPGALTGELFFGEGSRLTVL.

J is TRBJ2-1 and V is TRBV29-1; TRBD2 matches at 8 bases. From germline, CDR1 is SQVTM and CDR2 ANQGSEA. This CDR3 contains 14 residues. V trimming: 4 bases; J trimming: 8 bases; junction bases outside the gene matches: 10. DNA for the CDR3: TGCAGCGTTGCCGGGGGGGCCCCCCGCGATGAGCAGTTCTTC. This translates into CSVAGGAPRDEQFF.

The chain couples TRBV9 to TRBJ1-1, with D tentatively TRBD1 (5 bases). The CDR3 is made up of 15 amino acids. The V end was cut by 0 bases, the J end by 3 bases, with 12 bases between. Germline V gene data show CDR1 as SGDLS and CDR2 as YYNGEE. CDR3: CASSVEAGSYTEAFF. CDR3 nucleotides: TGTGCCAGCAGCGTAGAAGCAGGGTCTTACACTGAAGCTTTCTTT. Filled out from reference TRBV9 and TRBJ1-1, the complete variable domain reads DSGVTQTPKHLITATGQRVTLRCSPRSGDLSVYWYQQSLDQGLQFLIQYYNGEERAKGNILERFSAQQFPDLHSELNLSSLELGDSALYFCASSVEAGSYTEAFFGQGTRLTVV.

The chain uses TRBV19 and TRBJ2-4; no definite D call. The V gene's germline CDR1 is LNHDA and CDR2 SQIVND (reference sequence). The CDR3 consists of 12 residues. Between the trimmed V and J ends, which lost 7 bases and 3 bases, there was a span of 7 bases. CDR3 amino acids: CASNSDKNIQYF. CDR3 bases: TGTGCCAGTAATTCCGACAAAAACATTCAGTACTTC. Drawing the rest from reference TRBV19 and TRBJ2-4, the complete variable domain is DGGITQSPKYLFRKEGQNVTLSCEQNLNHDAMYWYRQDPGQGLRLIYYSQIVNDFQKGDIAEGYSVSREKKESFPLTVTSAQKNPTAFYLCASNSDKNIQYFGAGTRLSVL.

The CDR3 is CASRALAGGNYNEQFF. The CDR3 bases are TGTGCCAGCAGAGCCTTAGCGGGAGGGAACTACAATGAGCAGTTCTTC. V is TRBV6-6 and J is TRBJ2-1, with 11 bases fitting TRBD2. This CDR3 contains 16 residues. Looked up from germline, CDR1 is MNHNY and CDR2 is SVGAGI (reference sequence). Losses at the gene ends were 6 bases for V and 3 bases for J; bases not matched to a gene: 7.

This clone is a singleton in its sample. The chain has TRBV10-3 and TRBJ2-4, with 10 bases fitting TRBD1. CDR1 ENHRY and CDR2 SYGVKD come from the germline V gene. This CDR3 is 15 amino acids long. Trimming cost V 2 bases and J 7 bases; bases outside gene matches: 5. DNA of the CDR3: TGTGCCATCAGTGAGCCTCCGGGACAGGGGAACATTCAGTACTTC. This translates into CAISEPPGQGNIQYF.

The V call is TRBV29-1, the J call TRBJ2-7; D gene unclear. This CDR3 comprises 11 residues. From germline, CDR1 is SQVTM and CDR2 ANQGSEA. The V end was cut by 4 bases, the J end by 4 bases, with 8 bases between. The CDR3, as DNA: TGCAGCGTTGCTGGACGGTACGAGCAGTACTTC. This gives the protein CSVAGRYEQYF.

Here the CDR3 reads CASSSLVLGEQYF. The CDR3 DNA sequence: TGTGCCAGCAGCTCCCTCGTCCTGGGTGAGCAGTACTTC. The chain couples TRBV11-2 to TRBJ2-7; D remains ambiguous. V was cut by 4 bases and J by 7 bases, with 14 bases left in between. Germline loops: CDR1 SGHAT, CDR2 FQNNGV. This CDR3 is built from 13 residues.

V and J are TRBV7-9 and TRBJ2-3, with D tentatively TRBD2 (7 bases). This CDR3 has 18 residues. Germline CDR1 and CDR2: SEHNR and FQNEAQ (reference sequence). The germline V and J ends were trimmed by 1 base and 2 bases, with 19 bases remaining between them. The CDR3 nucleotides are TGTGCCAGCAGCTTAGGGGACCGTTGGGAGGGGGACACAGATACGCAGTATTTT. It encodes CASSLGDRWEGDTDTQYF.

V is TRBV16 and J is TRBJ1-5; maybe TRBD1 (5 bases). V was cut by 4 bases and J by 3 bases, with 13 bases left in between. Germline CDR1 KGHSY, CDR2 FQNENV. This CDR3 is 15 amino acids long. The CDR3 sequence is CASSRSGRVNQPQHF. The CDR3 DNA follows: TGTGCCAGCAGCCGTTCCGGCAGGGTCAATCAGCCCCAGCATTTT.

The chain couples TRBV13 to TRBJ2-3; TRBD1 aligns across 7 bases. The CDR3 sequence is 16 residues long. The V gene end was trimmed by 4 bases and the J gene end by 0 bases; junction bases not matched to a gene: 7. Germline V CDR1 and CDR2: PRHDT, FYEKMQ (reference sequence). The CDR3 sequence: CASSSQGVSSTDTQYF. CDR3 bases: TGTGCCAGCAGCTCGCAGGGGGTATCTAGCACAGATACGCAGTATTTT.

The chain couples TRBV15 to TRBJ2-5; possible D gene TRBD1, 6 bases. V lost 5 bases, J lost 3 bases, and 19 bases lay in between. Germline V gene sequence: CDR1 LNHNV, CDR2 YYDKDF (reference sequence). This CDR3 region has 16 residues. CDR3 nucleotides: TGTGCCACCAGCCCCTGGGGGCGGACTTTAGAAGAGACCCAGTACTTC. Its translation: CATSPWGRTLEETQYF.